This T cell receptor (beta chain) was profiled in a study of a mutant IDH1 vaccine in newly diagnosed glioma. At the level of the study: Eight vaccinations were given in weeks 1, 3, 5, 7, 11, 15, 19 and 23.

Measured with immunoSEQ multiplex PCR; TCRdb has only the in-frame clones, and not every one. The table lists 30,000 to 40,000 clones, roughly 89% of them singletons, with about 2.2% in the top ten. The CDR3 is made up of 15 amino acids. The germline V gene has CDR1 MNHEY and CDR2 SVGAGI. Trimming left V 4 bases short and J 0 bases short, with 10 bases between. As for time point: week 11, during vaccination. Doses comprised 300 ug of mutant IDH1 20-mer peptide each, plus topical imiquimod. This clone appeared a few times. Its antigen is currently unknown. The sequence was obtained from a middle-aged man with glioma. The V call is TRBV6-5, the J call TRBJ2-4, with a possible D match to TRBD1 (5 bases). Sequenced here: PBMCs, sampled from a glioma patient whose treatment included an IDH1 peptide vaccine. Written as DNA, the CDR3 is TGTGCCAGCAGTTCCACGACAGTAGCCAAAAACATTCAGTACTTC. It translates to CASSSTTVAKNIQYF.